The clone carrying this TCR beta chain occurred many times. RNA transcripts provided the source from which TCR beta CDR3 regions were amplified. When the TCR CDR3 underwent first-round RT-PCR, the HTBI primer set was used. In TCRdb, the multiplex PCR reads were re-called with MiXCR into one record per CDR3 protein. The sample contains some 600,000 distinct CDR3 sequences, more than 11% of which appear only once. Germline lookup yields CDR1 SGHTA and CDR2 FQGNSA. The CDR3 is made up of 17 amino acids. V was clipped by 5 bases and J by 4 bases, with 23 bases between them. These data come from a study of T cells in Graves' hyperthyroidism and ophthalmopathy.

The chain employs TRBV7-2 and TRBJ2-5, with D maybe TRBD2 (6 bases). The origin of this receptor is a woman aged 25 to 45 with Graves' hyperthyroidism that later progressed to Graves' ophthalmopathy. The sequenced material came from blood. This chain's CDR3 is CASSPPRIGTSTETQYF. CDR3 coding DNA: TGTGCCAGCAGCCCACCACGAATCGGGACTTCCACAGAGACCCAGTACTTC.